Listed below are T cell receptor beta chains from one sample, sequenced in a study of blood T cell repertoires in COVID-19. Assay used: immunoSEQ multiplex PCR; TCRdb lists only in-frame clones, some missing. The data show more than 200,000 clones, about 80% seen once. Sequencing input: peripheral blood. These receptors came from a man aged 50-60 years with active or convalescent COVID-19. Both conserved end residues are part of each CDR3. The D gene is left open where the match is weak. Clone size, where shown, is once, few, many, or a class for clones that have expanded.

d_call: TRBD1
clone_size: -
v_call: TRBV2
j_call: TRBJ2-4
cdr3_aa: CASSEADRGWDIQYF
cdr3_nt: TGTGCCAGCAGTGAAGCTGACAGGGGATGGGACATTCAGTACTTC

d_call: TRBD1
clone_size: -
v_call: TRBV5-4
j_call: TRBJ2-2
cdr3_aa: CASRTGTGNTGELFF
cdr3_nt: TGTGCCAGCAGAACCGGGACAGGGAACACCGGGGAGCTGTTTTTT

d_call: TRBD1
clone_size: -
v_call: TRBV5-6
j_call: TRBJ1-2
cdr3_aa: CASSIQGVNYGYTF
cdr3_nt: TGTGCCAGCAGCATACAGGGGGTAAACTATGGCTACACCTTC

d_call: -
clone_size: -
v_call: TRBV3-1/TRBV3-2
j_call: TRBJ1-2
cdr3_aa: CASSQGRGNYGYTF
cdr3_nt: TGTGCCAGCAGCCAAGGTCGGGGGAACTATGGCTACACCTTC

d_call: -
clone_size: -
v_call: TRBV11-3
j_call: TRBJ2-3
cdr3_aa: CASSRRGTGTDTQYF
cdr3_nt: TGTGCCAGCAGCCGCCGGGGGACAGGCACAGATACGCAGTATTTT

d_call: -
clone_size: -
v_call: TRBV28
j_call: TRBJ1-2
cdr3_aa: CASSPTGPAYGYTF
cdr3_nt: TGTGCCAGCAGTCCTACAGGGCCCGCCTATGGCTACACCTTC

d_call: TRBD2
clone_size: once
v_call: TRBV3-1/TRBV3-2
j_call: TRBJ2-7
cdr3_aa: CASSQPPSGTSYEQYF
cdr3_nt: TGTGCCAGCAGCCAACCCCCTAGCGGAACGTCCTACGAGCAGTACTTC

d_call: TRBD1
clone_size: -
v_call: TRBV6-5
j_call: TRBJ1-4
cdr3_aa: CASRPTGVTNEKLFF
cdr3_nt: TGTGCCAGCAGACCAACAGGGGTAACTAATGAAAAACTGTTTTTT

d_call: -
clone_size: -
v_call: TRBV28
j_call: TRBJ1-6
cdr3_aa: CASSPPGNNSPLHF
cdr3_nt: TGTGCCAGCAGCCCTCCAGGAAATAATTCACCCCTCCACTTT

d_call: -
clone_size: once
v_call: TRBV9
j_call: TRBJ1-2
cdr3_aa: CASSVEGEFRGYTF
cdr3_nt: TGTGCCAGCAGCGTTGAGGGGGAATTCCGTGGCTACACCTTC

d_call: -
clone_size: -
v_call: TRBV7-8
j_call: TRBJ1-1
cdr3_aa: CASSLGAGNTEAFF
cdr3_nt: TGTGCCAGCAGCTTAGGAGCAGGGAACACTGAAGCTTTCTTT

d_call: TRBD1
clone_size: -
v_call: TRBV2
j_call: TRBJ1-1
cdr3_aa: CASSLGGAVDTEAFF
cdr3_nt: TGTGCCAGCAGCCTAGGGGGCGCGGTGGACACTGAAGCTTTCTTT

d_call: TRBD1
clone_size: -
v_call: TRBV5-1
j_call: TRBJ1-6
cdr3_aa: CASSLGIGQGGNSPLHF
cdr3_nt: TGCGCCAGCAGCTTGGGGATAGGACAGGGTGGGAATTCACCCCTCCACTTT

d_call: -
clone_size: -
v_call: TRBV2
j_call: TRBJ2-1
cdr3_aa: CASSYPRDSHFIYNEQFF
cdr3_nt: TGTGCCAGCAGTTACCCTCGGGACTCTCATTTTATATACAATGAGCAGTTCTTC

d_call: TRBD1
clone_size: -
v_call: TRBV5-1
j_call: TRBJ2-1
cdr3_aa: CASSVDRGNEQFF
cdr3_nt: TGCGCCAGCAGCGTGGACAGGGGCAATGAGCAGTTCTTC

d_call: TRBD1
clone_size: -
v_call: TRBV27
j_call: TRBJ1-2
cdr3_aa: CASSQDRAHYGYTF
cdr3_nt: TGTGCCAGCAGTCAGGACAGGGCCCACTATGGCTACACCTTC

d_call: -
clone_size: -
v_call: TRBV5-5
j_call: TRBJ2-5
cdr3_aa: CASSLYRGRNFQETQYF
cdr3_nt: TGTGCCAGCAGCTTGTATAGGGGCAGGAATTTCCAAGAGACCCAGTACTTC

d_call: TRBD2
clone_size: -
v_call: TRBV6-6
j_call: TRBJ2-3
cdr3_aa: CATSSGGAFTDTQYF
cdr3_nt: TGTGCCACCTCTAGCGGGGGGGCCTTTACAGATACGCAGTATTTT

d_call: -
clone_size: -
v_call: TRBV7-6
j_call: TRBJ2-5
cdr3_aa: CASSPEEVTLSTQYF
cdr3_nt: TGTGCCAGCAGCCCCGAAGAGGTAACTCTTTCGACCCAGTACTTC

d_call: -
clone_size: -
v_call: TRBV7-2
j_call: TRBJ1-6
cdr3_aa: CASSLKGSSESPLHF
cdr3_nt: TGTGCCAGCAGCTTAAAAGGGAGTTCCGAATCACCCCTCCACTTT

d_call: TRBD2
clone_size: -
v_call: TRBV7-2
j_call: TRBJ2-5
cdr3_aa: CASSQRTSGKETQYF
cdr3_nt: TGTGCCAGCAGCCAACGGACTAGCGGAAAAGAGACCCAGTACTTC

d_call: -
clone_size: -
v_call: TRBV9
j_call: TRBJ1-4
cdr3_aa: CASSVEPRIGEKLFF
cdr3_nt: TGTGCCAGCAGCGTAGAGCCGCGGATCGGTGAAAAACTGTTTTTT

d_call: -
clone_size: -
v_call: TRBV9
j_call: TRBJ2-3
cdr3_aa: CASSATGYQSSSTDTQYF
cdr3_nt: TGTGCCAGCAGTGCAACAGGGTATCAGTCCTCTAGCACAGATACGCAGTATTTT